This TCR beta chain is drawn from a study of HIV-infected patients and healthy controls. This clonotype was counted many times. No cell fractionation was done, so the repertoire covers all unsorted peripheral blood T cells. Exclusions covered tumors, febrile or AIDS-related illness, and hepatitis B or C coinfection. Alpha and beta constant-region primers primed reverse transcription of 500 to 550 ng RNA. Separate chain-specific third strand synthesis with multiplexing indices produced the alpha and beta libraries. Using its own MiXCR run on the 5' RACE reads, TCRdb lists one record per CDR3 protein. Here the sample spans more than 6,500 distinct CDR3 sequences, approximately 8.4% being singletons. V lost 0 bases to trimming and J lost 7 bases, with 16 bases between them. This CDR3 has 15 residues. The germline V gene encodes CDR1 DFQATT and CDR2 SNEGSKA (reference sequence).

The TCR originated in an adult with HIV infection. Sequenced here: blood, sampled before antiretroviral therapy. The rearrangement joins TRBV20-1 to TRBJ2-1; perhaps TRBD2 as D (6 bases). The CDR3 sequence: CSARDRRGTLNEQFF. The DNA of the CDR3 is TGCAGTGCTAGAGATAGGCGGGGCACACTTAATGAGCAGTTCTTC.